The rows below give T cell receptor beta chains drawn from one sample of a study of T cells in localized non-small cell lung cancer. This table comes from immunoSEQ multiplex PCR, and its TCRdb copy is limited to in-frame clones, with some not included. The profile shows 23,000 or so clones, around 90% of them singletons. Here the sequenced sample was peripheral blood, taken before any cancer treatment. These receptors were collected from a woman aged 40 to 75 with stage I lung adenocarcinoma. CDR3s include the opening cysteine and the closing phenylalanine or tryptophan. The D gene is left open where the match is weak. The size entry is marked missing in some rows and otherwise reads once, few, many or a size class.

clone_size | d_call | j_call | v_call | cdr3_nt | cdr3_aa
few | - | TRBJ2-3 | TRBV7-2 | TGTGCCAGCAGCTTTTTAAACCCGGGGGCGGGCACGCAGTATTTT | CASSFLNPGAGTQYF
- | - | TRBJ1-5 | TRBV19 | TGTGCCAGTACCACAGTCGAGAGCAATCAGCCCCAGCATTTT | CASTTVESNQPQHF
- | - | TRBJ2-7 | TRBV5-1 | TGCGCCAGCAGCTTGGGCAGTTCTCTCAGGGAGCAGTACTTC | CASSLGSSLREQYF
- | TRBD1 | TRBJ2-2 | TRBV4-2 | TGTGCCAGCACCCACTCAGGGGGTTACACCGGGGAGCTGTTTTTT | CASTHSGGYTGELFF
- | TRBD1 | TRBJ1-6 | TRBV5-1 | TGCGCCAGCAGCTTGGGACAGGGGGCTCAATCACCCCTCCACTTT | CASSLGQGAQSPLHF
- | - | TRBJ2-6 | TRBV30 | TGTGCCTGGAGTGTATTTCGGCGCTCTGGGGCCAACGTCCTGACTTTC | CAWSVFRRSGANVLTF
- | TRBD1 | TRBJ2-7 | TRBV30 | TGTGCCTGGAGCCGCCCGACAGGGGCTCTCTCCTACGAGCAGTACTTC | CAWSRPTGALSYEQYF
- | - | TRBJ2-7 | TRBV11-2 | TGTGCCAGCAGCTTAGGGGGCAGAGGGTACGAGCAGTACTTC | CASSLGGRGYEQYF
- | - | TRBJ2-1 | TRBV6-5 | TGTGCCAGCGGGAGGAGCTCCTACAATGAGCAGTTCTTC | CASGRSSYNEQFF
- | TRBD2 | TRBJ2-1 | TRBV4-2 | TGTGCCAGCAGCCAAGACCCAGCGGGAGTGTTTATCAATGAGCAGTTCTTC | CASSQDPAGVFINEQFF
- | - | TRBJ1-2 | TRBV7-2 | TGTGCCAGCAGCCCAACAGGGACTTATGGCTACACCTTC | CASSPTGTYGYTF
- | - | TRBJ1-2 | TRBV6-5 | TGTGCCAGCAGTACGACAGCCTATGGCTACACCTTC | CASSTTAYGYTF
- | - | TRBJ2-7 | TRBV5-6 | TGTGCCAGCAGCTTGGCCCTCCGCTCCTACGAGCAGTACTTC | CASSLALRSYEQYF
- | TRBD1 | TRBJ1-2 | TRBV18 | TGTGCCAGCTCACTTAGGACAGGGGACTATGGCTACACCTTC | CASSLRTGDYGYTF
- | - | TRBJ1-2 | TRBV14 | TGTGCCAGCAGCCCTTCCACGGGGGTATCTAACTATGGCTACACCTTC | CASSPSTGVSNYGYTF
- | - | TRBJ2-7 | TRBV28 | TGTGCCAGCAGTTATGCCAGGGGCTACGAGCAGTACTTC | CASSYARGYEQYF
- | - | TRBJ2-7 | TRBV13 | TGTGCCAGCAGCTTACCCTCACAGGGGAGGGAGCAGTACTTC | CASSLPSQGREQYF
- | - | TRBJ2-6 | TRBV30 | TGTGCCTGGAGCTCTGGGGCCAACGTCCTGACTTTC | CAWSSGANVLTF
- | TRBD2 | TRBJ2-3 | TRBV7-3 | TGTGCCAGCAGCTTGTCCGTGGGACTAGCCGCAGATACGCAGTATTTT | CASSLSVGLAADTQYF
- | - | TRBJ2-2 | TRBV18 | TGTGCCAGCTCACCCCAGGACAATGAGCTGTTTTTT | CASSPQDNELFF
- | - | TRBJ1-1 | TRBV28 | TGTGCCAGCAGAGCCCTAAACACTGAAGCTTTCTTT | CASRALNTEAFF
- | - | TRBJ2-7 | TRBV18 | TGTGCCAGCTCACCCGGGGCGAGACCGACTTACGAGCAGTACTTC | CASSPGARPTYEQYF
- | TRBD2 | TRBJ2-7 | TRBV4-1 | TGCGCCAGCAGCCAAGTTCCTCTAGCGGGAGACGAGCAGTACTTC | CASSQVPLAGDEQYF
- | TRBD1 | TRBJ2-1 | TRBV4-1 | TGCGCCAGCAGCCACTTGGACAGGGGGCTCACCTACAATGAGCAGTTCTTC | CASSHLDRGLTYNEQFF
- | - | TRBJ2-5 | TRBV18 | TGTGCCAGCTCACCCCTCCTCTTAGCCGGGGAGACCCAGTACTTC | CASSPLLLAGETQYF
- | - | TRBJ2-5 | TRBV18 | TGTGCCAGCTCACCACTCTGGCAGGAAGAGACCCAGTACTTC | CASSPLWQEETQYF
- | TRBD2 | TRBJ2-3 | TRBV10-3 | TGTGCTATCAGTGAAGCGGGAGGGATAGATACGCAGTATTTT | CAISEAGGIDTQYF
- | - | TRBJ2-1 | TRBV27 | TGTGCCAGATCCAGCTTCGGCTACAATGAGCAGTTCTTC | CARSSFGYNEQFF
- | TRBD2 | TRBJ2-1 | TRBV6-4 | TGTGCCAGCAGCAAGGCAAGCGGGAGGGCCGTGGTGTCTGAGCAGTTCTTC | CASSKASGRAVVSEQFF
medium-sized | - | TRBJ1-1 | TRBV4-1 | TGCGCCAGCAGCCAAGATGGGAGGACTGAAGCTTTCTTT | CASSQDGRTEAFF
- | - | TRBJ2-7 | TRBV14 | TGTGCCAGCAGCCACAGCTACGAGCAGTACTTC | CASSHSYEQYF
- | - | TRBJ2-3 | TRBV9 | TGTGCCAGCAGCGCTCCCATCGGCCGCACAGATACGCAGTATTTT | CASSAPIGRTDTQYF
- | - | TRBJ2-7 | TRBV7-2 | TGTGCCAGCAGCTTAAAGGGCGAACTCTCCTACGAGCAGTACTTC | CASSLKGELSYEQYF
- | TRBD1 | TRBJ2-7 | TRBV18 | TGTGCCAGCTCAGCTGGACAGGGGAGCTCCTACGAGCAGTACTTC | CASSAGQGSSYEQYF
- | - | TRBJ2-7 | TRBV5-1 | TGCGCCAGCAGCTTGTCGGGATCGAACGGATTCTACGAGCAGTACTTC | CASSLSGSNGFYEQYF
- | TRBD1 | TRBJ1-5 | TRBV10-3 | TGTGCCATCAGACCACAGGGGGTCAATCAGCCCCAGCATTTT | CAIRPQGVNQPQHF